This TCR beta chain was found in a study of spatial heterogeneity in lung cancer. Study information: Raw sequencing reads included, on average, more than 9.5 appearances of each unique TCR and UMI combination. General study points: The study found ubiquitous expanded tumor TCRs in blood more at resection than follow-up.

This sample's time point: sample taken at primary tumor resection. The sequenced material consisted of unsorted whole RNA from tumor, nontumor lung or frozen PBMC. Single TCR cDNA molecules each had their own unique molecular identifier. TCRdb re-called the 5' RACE reads through MiXCR, storing one row per CDR3 protein. Found here are tens of thousands of distinct CDR3 sequences, less than 10% of them singletons; the top ten hold approximately 15%. A remark on this clonotype: Its antigen is currently unknown.

V was shortened by 4 bases and J by 9 bases, with 16 bases between the two germline ends. Germline V gene lookup returns CDR1 SGHAT and CDR2 FQNNGV. CDR3 length: 14 residues. The chain uses TRBV11-2 and TRBJ2-1; D gene unclear. The material was PBMCs, obtained at surgery. The origin of this receptor is a female donor with early-stage non-small cell lung cancer. The CDR3 nucleotides are TGTGCCAGCAGCTCTCTCCGGTCCACCGGTGAGCAGTTCTTC. Amino acid sequence: CASSSLRSTGEQFF.